These T cell receptor beta chains were read from a single sample in a study of blood T cells in healthy people across ages. A single record per CDR3 protein comes from TCRdb applying MiXCR to the 5' RACE reads. The repertoire holds around 620,000 distinct CDR3 sequences, with 25% to 30% as singletons. The material sequenced was blood. Every receptor here comes from a woman aged 70-85 years in good health. CDR3s include the opening cysteine and the closing phenylalanine or tryptophan. Each record gives: clone size, D gene, J gene, V gene, CDR3 DNA, CDR3 protein. The D gene is left open where the match is weak. Clone sizes are given selectively: once, few, many, or a class where the clone is expanded.

clone size: once
D gene: -
J gene: TRBJ1-2
V gene: TRBV7-7
CDR3 DNA: TGTGCCAGCAGCCCTCTCGGAGCTAACTATGGCTACACCTTC
CDR3 protein: CASSPLGANYGYTF

clone size: -
D gene: TRBD2
J gene: TRBJ2-5
V gene: TRBV7-7
CDR3 DNA: TGTGCTAGCAGCTTAATTCCTAGCGGGGGGGCCTTGGAGACCCAGTACTTC
CDR3 protein: CASSLIPSGGALETQYF

clone size: -
D gene: -
J gene: TRBJ1-2
V gene: TRBV7-9
CDR3 DNA: TGTGCCAGCAGCTCTACGCCTCAAACCTATGGCTACACCTTC
CDR3 protein: CASSSTPQTYGYTF

clone size: -
D gene: -
J gene: TRBJ2-3
V gene: TRBV20-1
CDR3 DNA: TGCAGTGCTAGAGCAGGAGGGCTGGGCACAGATACGCAGTATTTT
CDR3 protein: CSARAGGLGTDTQYF

clone size: few
D gene: TRBD1
J gene: TRBJ1-4
V gene: TRBV20-1
CDR3 DNA: TGCAGTGCTAGACCGGGACAGGGCGGTGAAAAACTGTTTTTT
CDR3 protein: CSARPGQGGEKLFF

clone size: -
D gene: -
J gene: TRBJ1-4
V gene: TRBV7-9
CDR3 DNA: TGTGCCAGCAGCGGGGGCCTTAATGAAAAACTGTTTTTT
CDR3 protein: CASSGGLNEKLFF

clone size: -
D gene: TRBD1
J gene: TRBJ1-2
V gene: TRBV29-1
CDR3 DNA: TGCAGCGTTGAAACGACAGGGGGCCACCTCTATGGCTACACCTTC
CDR3 protein: CSVETTGGHLYGYTF

clone size: -
D gene: TRBD1
J gene: TRBJ2-2
V gene: TRBV27
CDR3 DNA: TGTGCCGGCAGTCCCTCCGGGACAGCGAACACCGGGGAGCTGTTTTTT
CDR3 protein: CAGSPSGTANTGELFF

clone size: many
D gene: TRBD1
J gene: TRBJ2-7
V gene: TRBV10-3
CDR3 DNA: TGTGCCACGGGACAGGCGAGCTCCTACGAGCAGTACTTC
CDR3 protein: CATGQASSYEQYF

clone size: -
D gene: -
J gene: TRBJ2-2
V gene: TRBV3-1
CDR3 DNA: TGTGCCAGCAGCAAAAACCATGAGGGGGAGAAGGCGTGGAGAACCGGGGAGCTGTTTTTT
CDR3 protein: CASSKNHEGEKAWRTGELFF

clone size: -
D gene: -
J gene: TRBJ1-1
V gene: TRBV4-2
CDR3 DNA: TGTGCCAGCAGCCAAGCCCAGGGGACGAACACAGAAGCTTTCTTT
CDR3 protein: CASSQAQGTNTEAFF

clone size: -
D gene: TRBD1
J gene: TRBJ1-1
V gene: TRBV9
CDR3 DNA: TGTGCCAGCAGCCCCCTGGACAGGGCTCTACCTGAAGCTTTCTTT
CDR3 protein: CASSPLDRALPEAFF

clone size: -
D gene: -
J gene: TRBJ1-4
V gene: TRBV4-1
CDR3 DNA: TGCGCCAGCAGCCGAGCAGGGGTCCGGGAAAAACTGTTTTTT
CDR3 protein: CASSRAGVREKLFF

clone size: -
D gene: -
J gene: TRBJ2-5
V gene: TRBV20-1
CDR3 DNA: TGCAGTGCTAGATTCCCTCGTATCGGAGAGACCCAGTACTTC
CDR3 protein: CSARFPRIGETQYF

clone size: many
D gene: TRBD1
J gene: TRBJ2-7
V gene: TRBV7-9
CDR3 DNA: TGTGCCAGCAGCCTGGGACAGGGGGGCGACGAGCAGTACTTC
CDR3 protein: CASSLGQGGDEQYF

clone size: few
D gene: -
J gene: TRBJ1-5
V gene: TRBV20-1
CDR3 DNA: TGCAGTGCTAGAGATCGGGTAATTGGGGGCTCGGGGCAGCCCCAGCATTTT
CDR3 protein: CSARDRVIGGSGQPQHF

clone size: few
D gene: -
J gene: TRBJ1-2
V gene: TRBV15
CDR3 DNA: TGTGCCACCAGCAGAGATGGAATTAACTATGGCTACACCTTC
CDR3 protein: CATSRDGINYGYTF

clone size: -
D gene: -
J gene: TRBJ1-2
V gene: TRBV5-1
CDR3 DNA: TGCGCCAGCAGAAGGGAAAGGGGCGACGCTAACTATGGCTACACCTTC
CDR3 protein: CASRRERGDANYGYTF

clone size: -
D gene: -
J gene: TRBJ2-7
V gene: TRBV10-3
CDR3 DNA: TGTGCCATCACCGAAGGGGGATACGAGCAGTACTTC
CDR3 protein: CAITEGGYEQYF

clone size: few
D gene: -
J gene: TRBJ2-3
V gene: TRBV2
CDR3 DNA: TGTGCCAGCAGTGTAATTGGCGGTTGGACAGATACGCAGTATTTT
CDR3 protein: CASSVIGGWTDTQYF

clone size: -
D gene: TRBD1
J gene: TRBJ1-6
V gene: TRBV25-1
CDR3 DNA: TGTGCCAGCAGTGAGGACAGGGGGAATTCACCCCTCCACTTT
CDR3 protein: CASSEDRGNSPLHF

clone size: few
D gene: -
J gene: TRBJ1-5
V gene: TRBV5-1
CDR3 DNA: TGCGCCAGCAGCTTGGAAGGATTCGTCAATCAGCCCCAGCATTTT
CDR3 protein: CASSLEGFVNQPQHF

clone size: -
D gene: -
J gene: TRBJ2-1
V gene: TRBV20-1
CDR3 DNA: TGCAGTGGGAGCGGGTCGGACAGGTTCTCCTACAACGAGCAGTTCTTC
CDR3 protein: CSGSGSDRFSYNEQFF

clone size: few
D gene: TRBD1
J gene: TRBJ2-7
V gene: TRBV18
CDR3 DNA: TGTGCCAGCTCACCAGCAGGGACAGGGGGCGAGCAGTACTTC
CDR3 protein: CASSPAGTGGEQYF

clone size: -
D gene: -
J gene: TRBJ1-5
V gene: TRBV7-2
CDR3 DNA: TGTGCCAGCAGTTTATTAGGCAGCAATCAGCCCCAGCATTTT
CDR3 protein: CASSLLGSNQPQHF

clone size: few
D gene: -
J gene: TRBJ1-2
V gene: TRBV11-3
CDR3 DNA: TGTGCCAGCAGCTTAGGGGGGGACCGGTTCGGATATGGCTACACCTTC
CDR3 protein: CASSLGGDRFGYGYTF

clone size: -
D gene: -
J gene: TRBJ2-5
V gene: TRBV4-2
CDR3 DNA: TGTGCCAGCAGCCAAGAGCAAGGGACCGGGGAGACCCAGTACTTC
CDR3 protein: CASSQEQGTGETQYF